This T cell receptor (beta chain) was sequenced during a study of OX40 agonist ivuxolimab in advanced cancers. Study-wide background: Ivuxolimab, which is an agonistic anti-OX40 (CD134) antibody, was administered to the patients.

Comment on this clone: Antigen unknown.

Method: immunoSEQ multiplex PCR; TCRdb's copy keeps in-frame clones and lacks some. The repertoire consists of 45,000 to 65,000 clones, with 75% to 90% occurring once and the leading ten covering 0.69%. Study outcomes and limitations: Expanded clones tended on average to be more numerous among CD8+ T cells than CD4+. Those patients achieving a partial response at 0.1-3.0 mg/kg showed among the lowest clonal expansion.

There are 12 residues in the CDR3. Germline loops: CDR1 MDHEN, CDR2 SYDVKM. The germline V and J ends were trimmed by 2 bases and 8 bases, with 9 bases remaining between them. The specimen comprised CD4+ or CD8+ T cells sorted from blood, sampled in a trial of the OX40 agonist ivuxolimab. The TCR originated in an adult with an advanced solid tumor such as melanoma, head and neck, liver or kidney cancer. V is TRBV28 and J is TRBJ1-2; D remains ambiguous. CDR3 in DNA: TGTGCCAGCAGTTTACTCTCCGCGGGCTACACCTTC. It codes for CASSLLSAGYTF.